These T cell receptor beta chains were read from a single sample in a study of shared clonotypes between healthy human individuals. TCRdb keeps only in-frame clones here, not all; method: immunoSEQ multiplex PCR. The data hold about 1 million clones, with 65% to 80% observed a single time. Sequencing was performed on memory CD4+ T cells sorted from blood. The origin of the receptors is a man aged 18 to 30 in good health. The CDR3 runs from the conserved cysteine through the conserved F or W. Fields, in order: clone size, J gene, CDR3 length, V gene, D gene, CDR3 DNA, CDR3 protein. The D gene is left open where the match is weak. Clone size is stated in some rows and not others, as once, few, many or a class when expanded.

abundance: many
j_gene: TRBJ2-3
len: 15
v_gene: TRBV7-9
d_gene: TRBD2
CDR3nt: TGTGCCAGCAGCACCCGACTAGCGGGAGGAGATACGCAGTATTTT
CDR3aa: CASSTRLAGGDTQYF

abundance: few
j_gene: TRBJ1-6
len: 15
v_gene: TRBV4-1
d_gene: TRBD1
CDR3nt: TGCGCCAGCAGCCAAATCGGGACAGGGGGTTCATCCCTCCACTTT
CDR3aa: CASSQIGTGGSSLHF

abundance: NA
j_gene: TRBJ2-5
len: 16
v_gene: TRBV4-1
d_gene: TRBD2
CDR3nt: TGCGCCAGCAGCCAACCCTTGAGCGGGGGGCAAGAGACCCAGTACTTC
CDR3aa: CASSQPLSGGQETQYF

abundance: once
j_gene: TRBJ2-2
len: 15
v_gene: TRBV19
d_gene: TRBD1
CDR3nt: TGTGCCAGTACTTACCGACAGGGGGCTGGCGGGGAGCTGTTTTTT
CDR3aa: CASTYRQGAGGELFF

abundance: NA
j_gene: TRBJ2-6
len: 18
v_gene: TRBV5-1
d_gene: NA
CDR3nt: TGCGCCAGCAGCTCGAAACGACAGCCAGTATCTGGGGCCAACGTCCTGACTTTC
CDR3aa: CASSSKRQPVSGANVLTF

abundance: once
j_gene: TRBJ2-3
len: 15
v_gene: TRBV14
d_gene: NA
CDR3nt: TGTGCCAGCAGCGAACGCGGGACAGCCCATCGTACGCAGTATTTT
CDR3aa: CASSERGTAHRTQYF

abundance: NA
j_gene: TRBJ2-7
len: 13
v_gene: TRBV11-2
d_gene: NA
CDR3nt: TGTGCCAGCAGCATCCGGGCAACCTACGAGCAGTACTTC
CDR3aa: CASSIRATYEQYF

abundance: many
j_gene: TRBJ2-1
len: 15
v_gene: TRBV30
d_gene: TRBD1
CDR3nt: TGTGCCTGGATTGGGGGACAGGGGAACTACAATGAGCAGTTCTTC
CDR3aa: CAWIGGQGNYNEQFF

abundance: NA
j_gene: TRBJ1-6
len: 16
v_gene: TRBV4-3
d_gene: NA
CDR3nt: TGCGCCAGCAGCCAGGATACGGGACGGAGAAATTCACCCCTCCACTTT
CDR3aa: CASSQDTGRRNSPLHF

abundance: NA
j_gene: TRBJ2-3
len: 11
v_gene: TRBV5-1
d_gene: NA
CDR3nt: TGCGCCAGCAGATACACAGATACGCAGTATTTT
CDR3aa: CASRYTDTQYF

abundance: NA
j_gene: TRBJ2-7
len: 13
v_gene: TRBV5-4
d_gene: TRBD1
CDR3nt: TGTGCCAGCAGCTTAGACAGGGGTTACGAGCAGTACTTC
CDR3aa: CASSLDRGYEQYF

abundance: NA
j_gene: TRBJ1-3
len: 17
v_gene: TRBV18
d_gene: TRBD1
CDR3nt: TGTGCCAGCTCACCAGGACAGGGCACTGGCTCGGGAAACACCATATATTTT
CDR3aa: CASSPGQGTGSGNTIYF

abundance: NA
j_gene: TRBJ2-3
len: 14
v_gene: TRBV11-2
d_gene: NA
CDR3nt: TGTGCCAGCAGCAGCAGGCCTAGCACAGATACGCAGTATTTT
CDR3aa: CASSSRPSTDTQYF

abundance: NA
j_gene: TRBJ1-2
len: 15
v_gene: TRBV4-2
d_gene: NA
CDR3nt: TGTGCCAGCAGCCAAGAAAATGAGAGGTCCGCTGGCTACACCTTC
CDR3aa: CASSQENERSAGYTF

abundance: once
j_gene: TRBJ2-1
len: 16
v_gene: TRBV2
d_gene: NA
CDR3nt: TGTGCCAGCTCCTCCCGGTCCGAGTTGGGGTTCAATGAGCAGTTCTTC
CDR3aa: CASSSRSELGFNEQFF

abundance: once
j_gene: TRBJ1-4
len: 12
v_gene: TRBV6-6
d_gene: NA
CDR3nt: TGTGCCAGCAGACCCGGTGGGGAAAAACTGTTTTTT
CDR3aa: CASRPGGEKLFF

abundance: NA
j_gene: TRBJ2-1
len: 15
v_gene: TRBV15
d_gene: TRBD2
CDR3nt: TGTGCCACCAGCTCTGAGCGGGGAGGATACAATGAGCAGTTCTTC
CDR3aa: CATSSERGGYNEQFF

abundance: NA
j_gene: TRBJ1-4
len: 14
v_gene: TRBV9
d_gene: NA
CDR3nt: TGTGCCAGCAGCGTGGACCCAACTAATGAAAAACTGTTTTTT
CDR3aa: CASSVDPTNEKLFF

abundance: NA
j_gene: TRBJ2-3
len: 12
v_gene: TRBV28
d_gene: NA
CDR3nt: TGTGCCAGTGGTACTAGCACAGATACGCAGTATTTT
CDR3aa: CASGTSTDTQYF

abundance: many
j_gene: TRBJ1-2
len: 13
v_gene: TRBV5-6
d_gene: NA
CDR3nt: TGTGCCAGCAGCTTCGGGCAGGGTAGTGGCTACACCTTC
CDR3aa: CASSFGQGSGYTF

abundance: NA
j_gene: TRBJ2-7
len: 13
v_gene: TRBV15
d_gene: NA
CDR3nt: TGTGCCACCAGCACCCAGGAGGCCTACGAGCAGTACTTC
CDR3aa: CATSTQEAYEQYF

abundance: NA
j_gene: TRBJ2-5
len: 15
v_gene: TRBV5-1
d_gene: TRBD2
CDR3nt: TGCGCCAGCAGTACTAGCGGGGGGGCGGCGGAGACCCAGTACTTC
CDR3aa: CASSTSGGAAETQYF

abundance: few
j_gene: TRBJ2-5
len: 16
v_gene: TRBV5-1
d_gene: TRBD2
CDR3nt: TGCGCCAGCAGCTTACAACGCGGGGGGACTAGCGAGACCCAGTACTTC
CDR3aa: CASSLQRGGTSETQYF

abundance: NA
j_gene: TRBJ2-7
len: 14
v_gene: TRBV2
d_gene: TRBD2
CDR3nt: TGTGCCAGCAGTGAGAGCGGGGCCTACTACGAGCAGTACTTC
CDR3aa: CASSESGAYYEQYF

abundance: NA
j_gene: TRBJ2-7
len: 14
v_gene: TRBV6-5
d_gene: NA
CDR3nt: TGTGCCAGCAGTTATTATGGGGTGGCCTACGAGCAGTACTTC
CDR3aa: CASSYYGVAYEQYF

abundance: NA
j_gene: TRBJ1-2
len: 12
v_gene: TRBV19
d_gene: NA
CDR3nt: TGTGCCAGTAGTTCCCGAAACGGTGGCTACACCTTC
CDR3aa: CASSSRNGGYTF